Following are 9 T cell receptor beta chains from one sample sequenced in a study of neurological immune-mediated disorders. TCRdb itself ran the 5' RACE reads through MiXCR, one entry per CDR3 protein. The repertoire holds 70,000 or so distinct CDR3 sequences, with approximately 3.4% as singletons. Material: PBMCs. All receptors derive from a woman between 45 and 60 years old with multiple sclerosis.

At least ten counts were recorded for this clonotype. Because the CDR3's place on the DNA is in doubt, the DNA is left out and the CDR3 is given as listed by TCRdb. The V gene is TRBV5-1, the J gene TRBJ2-3; the table names TRBD2, a call not compared with the DNA. The CDR3 has 16 amino acids, counting both end residues. Germline values: CDR1 SGHRS, CDR2 YFSETQ. CDR3 amino acids: CASSLATSGRTDTQYF.

This clonotype was observed at least ten times. This chain joins TRBV20-1 and TRBJ1-1, with D hard to call. The CDR3 has 12 residues. Trimming removed 2 bases from V and 0 bases from J, with 4 bases in between. From germline, CDR1 is DFQATT and CDR2 SNEGSKA (reference sequence). Written as DNA, the CDR3 is TGCAGTGCTAGACGTATGAACACTGAAGCTTTCTTT. Translating it yields CSARRMNTEAFF.

This clonotype was counted at least ten times. The chain couples TRBV7-2 to TRBJ2-1; tentative D call: TRBD2 (6 bases). Trimming took 10 bases from V and 8 from J, leaving 24 bases between them. CDR3 length: 15 amino acids. CDR1 SGHTA and CDR2 FQGNSA come from the germline V gene. CDR3 nucleotide sequence: TGTGCCACCTCCCGTCGGGACTTCCCTGGGGATGAGCAGTTCTTC. The encoded protein is CATSRRDFPGDEQFF.

There are many counts of this clonotype. This chain links TRBV4-3 with TRBJ1-1; D gene uncertain. The germline gives CDR1 LGHNA, CDR2 YSLEER. Trimming stripped 0 bases from V and 1 base from J, with 6 bases between. The CDR3 is 14 residues long. CDR3 in DNA: TGCGCCAGCAGCCAAGATCGAAAGAACACTGAAGCTTTCTTT. Amino acids: CASSQDRKNTEAFF.

This clonotype was found many times. The rearrangement joins TRBV20-1 to TRBJ2-1, with 9 bases aligning to TRBD2. The junction had 4 bases not matched to a gene; V was cut back by 2 bases and J by 2 bases. This CDR3 has 15 amino acids. Germline lookup yields CDR1 DFQATT and CDR2 SNEGSKA (reference sequence). CDR3 sequence: CSARSIAGAYNEQFF. CDR3 DNA sequence: TGCAGTGCTAGATCCATAGCGGGAGCCTACAATGAGCAGTTCTTC.

This clonotype was detected many times. V usage is TRBV5-6 and J usage is TRBJ1-1, with 8 bases fitting TRBD1. V shed 0 bases and J 8 bases; nucleotides not matched to a gene: 0. The CDR3 length is 12 residues. Germline V gene data show CDR1 as SGHDT and CDR2 as YYEEEE. The CDR3 here is CASSLGDREAFF. CDR3 sequence (DNA): TGTGCCAGCAGCTTGGGGGACAGGGAAGCTTTCTTT.

This clonotype appeared many times. This chain connects TRBV6-2 or TRBV6-3 to TRBJ2-7; TRBD2 might be the D (5 bases). Deletions cut 5 bases from V and 2 bases from J, with 7 bases between. This CDR3 is built from 12 residues. Germline V gene data show CDR1 as MNHEY and CDR2 as SVGEGT. The CDR3 DNA reads TGTGCCAGCAGTACTAGACCCTACGAGCAGTACGTC. Its protein product is CASSTRPYEQYV.

This clonotype appeared many times. V and J are TRBV18 and TRBJ2-1, with 13 bases aligning to TRBD2. The length of the CDR3 is 15 residues. Germline CDR1 KGHSH, CDR2 LQKENI. Trimming took 2 bases from V and 10 from J; bases not matched to a gene: 5. DNA of the CDR3: TGTGCCAGCTCACCAGGACTAGCGGGAGAACAGGAGCAGTTCTTC. Protein: CASSPGLAGEQEQFF.

In its sample, this clonotype was seen many times. One end of the junction fails to match germline, which may point to a read error. J is TRBJ2-1 and V is TRBV7-2; D is unclear. From germline, CDR1 is SGHTA and CDR2 FQGNSA. CDR3 length: 13 residues. CDR3 sequence reads: CASRLGRNNEQFF. CDR3 coding DNA: TGTGCCAGCAGGTTAGGGCGGAACAATGAGCAGTTCTTC.